A selection of T cell receptor beta chains follows, all from one sample in a study of blood T cell repertoires in COVID-19. Measured with immunoSEQ multiplex PCR; TCRdb has only the in-frame clones, and not every one. Of about 270,000 clones in the sample, roughly 86% were seen once. The specimen sequenced was peripheral blood. The receptors were gathered from a man aged 40-50 years with active or convalescent COVID-19. Both conserved end residues are part of each CDR3. The order of the fields is V gene, clone size, J gene, D gene, CDR3 DNA, CDR3 protein. The D gene is left open where the match is weak. Rows may omit the clone size; those that give it use once, few, many or a size class.

>TRBV6-6|-|TRBJ1-2|-
TGTGCCAGCAGTTATTCCGATCTCCGACAAAACTATGGCTACACCTTC
CASSYSDLRQNYGYTF
>TRBV2|-|TRBJ2-1|TRBD2
TGTGCCAGCAGTGGTAAGGCGGGAGGAGGCAATGAGCAGTTCTTC
CASSGKAGGGNEQFF
>TRBV5-1|-|TRBJ1-5|TRBD1
TGCGCCAGCAGCTTGGCAGACAGGGTGAGAAATCAGCCCCAGCATTTT
CASSLADRVRNQPQHF
>TRBV2|-|TRBJ1-5|-
TGTGCCAGCAGTGACCCAGGGGTTCAGCAGCCCCAGCATTTT
CASSDPGVQQPQHF
>TRBV5-4|-|TRBJ1-5|TRBD1
TGTGCCAGCAGCTACGGGACAGGGTCTGAACAGCCCCAGCATTTT
CASSYGTGSEQPQHF
>TRBV18|-|TRBJ1-5|-
TGTGCCAGCTCACTCGACGGGGGTGGAGATCAGCCCCAGCATTTT
CASSLDGGGDQPQHF
>TRBV4-2|-|TRBJ2-7|TRBD2
TGTGCCAGCAGCCCCCCCTCGCTAGCGGTCCCGCGGCAGTACTTC
CASSPPSLAVPRQYF
>TRBV5-1|-|TRBJ1-2|TRBD1
TGCGCCAGCAGCCGTGGGGGCCTGACAGGGGAGGTTGTTAACTATGGCTACACCTTC
CASSRGGLTGEVVNYGYTF
>TRBV4-1|few|TRBJ1-5|-
TGCGCCAGCCCATCGGGGGACCCTAGCAATCAGCCCCAGCATTTT
CASPSGDPSNQPQHF
>TRBV19|-|TRBJ1-5|TRBD1
TGTGCCAGTTCCGGGACAGCTAGCAATCAGCCCCAGCATTTT
CASSGTASNQPQHF
>TRBV19|-|TRBJ2-2|TRBD2
TGTGCCAGTGGGACTAGGGTGAACACCGGGGAGCTGTTTTTT
CASGTRVNTGELFF
>TRBV18|-|TRBJ2-3|-
TGTGCCAGCTCACCCCGGCGGGCGACAGATACGCAGTATTTT
CASSPRRATDTQYF
>TRBV28|-|TRBJ1-4|-
TGTGCCAGCACCCTCAGCCGCGGTGAAAAACTGTTTTTT
CASTLSRGEKLFF
>TRBV7-3|-|TRBJ2-2|TRBD2
TGTGCCAGCAGCGGGGCCCTAGCGGGGACCGGGGAGCTGTTTTTT
CASSGALAGTGELFF
>TRBV7-6|-|TRBJ2-2|-
TGTGCCAGCAGCCGCGACAGACCGAACACCGGGGAGCTGTTTTTT
CASSRDRPNTGELFF
>TRBV11-1|-|TRBJ2-7|-
TGTGCCAGCAGCCCGCCGGGGATGCGGGAGCAGTACTTC
CASSPPGMREQYF
>TRBV11-2|few|TRBJ2-1|TRBD2
TGTGCCAGCTCTAGCGGGGGGATCTACAATGAGCAGTTCTTC
CASSSGGIYNEQFF
>TRBV27|-|TRBJ2-7|-
TGTGCCAGCAGTTTGGGGGGAGTAGGAGAGCAGTACTTC
CASSLGGVGEQYF
>TRBV6-5|-|TRBJ1-5|-
TGTGCCAGCAGAGGACAAGGCAATCAGCCCCAGCATTTT
CASRGQGNQPQHF
>TRBV3-1/TRBV3-2|few|TRBJ2-1|TRBD1
TGTGCCAGCAGCCAAGAAGGGACAGGGGGCCCCAGCTCCTACAATGAGCAGTTCTTC
CASSQEGTGGPSSYNEQFF
>TRBV9|-|TRBJ1-1|TRBD1
TGTGCCTCCTCTCCAGGGGGCAACACTGAAGCTTTCTTT
CASSPGGNTEAFF
>TRBV2|once|TRBJ2-5|-
TGTGCCAGCATGGGGCAGGGTGAAGAGACCCAGTACTTC
CASMGQGEETQYF
>TRBV13|-|TRBJ1-2|-
TGTGCCAGCAGCTTAAGATCTGGGGGAGGCTATGGCTACACCTTC
CASSLRSGGGYGYTF
>TRBV12-3/TRBV12-4|-|TRBJ2-1|-
TGTGCCAGCAGTTCACGGGGAATCGATGAGCAGTTCTTC
CASSSRGIDEQFF
>TRBV30|few|TRBJ1-5|-
TGTGCCTGGAGTGGACTGGGAGGCAATCAGCCCCAGCATTTT
CAWSGLGGNQPQHF
>TRBV18|once|TRBJ1-1|TRBD1
TGTGCCAGCTCAACAGGGGACAGTCTGAACACTGAAGCTTTCTTT
CASSTGDSLNTEAFF
>TRBV5-4|-|TRBJ1-3|-
TGTGCCAGCAGCCCGGGGGCGGGAGGACGCTCTGGAAACACCATATATTTT
CASSPGAGGRSGNTIYF
>TRBV19|-|TRBJ2-3|-
TGTGCCAGTAGTAACAGGGGCACAGATACGCAGTATTTT
CASSNRGTDTQYF
>TRBV6-4|-|TRBJ2-1|-
TGTGCCAGCAGTGACTCTTCGGGACTGAACAATGAGCAGTTCTTC
CASSDSSGLNNEQFF
>TRBV5-4|once|TRBJ2-5|-
TGTGCCAGCAGTTCGCGGGCGGGGGCCACTGAGACCCAGTACTTC
CASSSRAGATETQYF
>TRBV7-2|-|TRBJ2-7|TRBD2
TGTGCCAGCAGCCGTACTAGCGGTAGCTCCTACGAGCAGTACTTC
CASSRTSGSSYEQYF
>TRBV12-5|-|TRBJ1-1|-
TGTGCTAGTGGTAACAGAGTAATGAACACTGAAGCTTTCTTT
CASGNRVMNTEAFF
>TRBV28|-|TRBJ2-7|TRBD1
TGTGCCAGCAGTCCGTCGACAGGGAGCGAGCAGTACTTC
CASSPSTGSEQYF
>TRBV5-1|once|TRBJ2-1|-
TGCGCCAGCAGCTTGGTGGCGAGCGATGAGCAGTTCTTC
CASSLVASDEQFF
>TRBV3-1/TRBV3-2|many|TRBJ1-5|-
TGTGCCAGCAGCCAAGGGATAGGAGGCGCTCAGCCCCAGCATTTT
CASSQGIGGAQPQHF
>TRBV6-5|few|TRBJ1-6|TRBD1
TGTGCCAGCAGTTACTCGGGACAGGGGTATTCACCCCTCCACTTT
CASSYSGQGYSPLHF
>TRBV19|-|TRBJ1-5|-
TGTGCCAGTAGTAGGTCAGGACTTTCCCATAGCAATCAGCCCCAGCATTTT
CASSRSGLSHSNQPQHF
>TRBV5-5|-|TRBJ1-5|-
TGTGCCAGCAGCCCCGACAGTAGCAATCAGCCCCAGCATTTT
CASSPDSSNQPQHF
>TRBV12-3/TRBV12-4|few|TRBJ1-5|-
TGTGCCAGCAGTCCCTCGGGGAGACCCCAGCATTTT
CASSPSGRPQHF
>TRBV11-3|-|TRBJ2-1|-
TGTGCCAGCAGCTTAGAGGCGGGAATCTACAATGAGCAGTTCTTC
CASSLEAGIYNEQFF
>TRBV27|-|TRBJ1-2|TRBD1
TGTGCCAGCAGAGGGACAGGCGCCAAGGGGGGCTACACCTTC
CASRGTGAKGGYTF
>TRBV7-2|-|TRBJ2-3|TRBD1
TGTGCCAGCAGTTCCGGACAGGGGTTCATAGGTGGAGATACGCAGTATTTT
CASSSGQGFIGGDTQYF
>TRBV2|-|TRBJ2-5|TRBD2
TGTGCCAGCAGTCAGCGGGGGGACCAAGAGACCCAGTACTTC
CASSQRGDQETQYF
>TRBV10-3|few|TRBJ1-2|TRBD1
TGTGCCATCAGAAGGGGACAGGGGAACGACATGGCCGGCTACACCTTC
CAIRRGQGNDMAGYTF
>TRBV11-3|few|TRBJ2-2|-
TGTGCCAGCACTCCAGGAGGGACCGGGGAGCTGTTTTTT
CASTPGGTGELFF